Included here is one T cell receptor (beta chain) sequence, with context. Its specificity is unknown. Germline values: CDR1 SGHTA, CDR2 FQGNSA. This CDR3 region has 15 residues. V gave up 5 bases and J gave up 8 bases; unmatched junction bases: 9. Using immunoSEQ multiplex PCR, the repertoire was profiled, and TCRdb retains in-frame clones only, with some absent. The table includes some 61,000 clones, approximately 96% detected once. This sample stems from a study of cytomegalovirus exposure and HLA in healthy donors. Across the study: The same platform was used for the roughly 120 validation repertoires and the roughly 640 first-cohort repertoires, a later analysis reported.

Study-wide results and limits: One later analysis, an examination of the approximately 130 validation repertoires, found that first-cohort TCR clusters tended to co-occur in them. Using the classifier, cytomegalovirus status was reportedly diagnosed with high specificity and sensitivity.

The TCR originated in a young woman in good health and CMV-seropositive. The sequenced material came from PBMCs. This chain uses TRBV7-2 with TRBJ2-1; 10 positions match TRBD2. The CDR3 DNA reads TGTGCCAGCAGCCGATCTAGCGGGAGTGAGGATGAGCAGTTCTTC. It translates to CASSRSSGSEDEQFF. The variable domain in full, completed from reference TRBV7-2 and TRBJ2-1, reads GAGVSQSPSNKVTEKGKDVELRCDPISGHTALYWYRQSLGQGLEFLIYFQGNSAPDKSGLPSDRFSAERTGGSVSTLTIQRTQQEDSAVYLCASSRSSGSEDEQFFGPGTRLTVL.